This TCR beta chain derives from a study of technical replicates of blood from four donors. Germline V gene data show CDR1 as LGHNT and CDR2 as FRNRAP. The CDR3 loop spans 15 amino acids. V shed 7 bases, J shed 4 bases, and the junction held 10 bases outside the gene matches. Clones were sequenced by immunoSEQ multiplex PCR, and TCRdb holds only the in-frame ones, with some missing. The sample carries about 87,000 clones, 95% recorded once. The chain joins TRBV12-5 to TRBJ2-1, with TRBD2 identical over 7 bases. Input material: T cells isolated from PBMCs. This receptor was obtained from a human donor in good health. CDR3 sequence reads: CASDLTGRHYNEQFF. The CDR3 DNA sequence: TGTGCTAGTGATCTAACCGGGAGGCATTACAATGAGCAGTTCTTC.